A selection of T cell receptor beta chains follows, all from one sample in a study of a mutant IDH1 vaccine in newly diagnosed glioma. The protocol was immunoSEQ multiplex PCR, while the TCRdb copy is restricted to in-frame clones and leaves out a portion. This table has about 62,000 clones, 70% to 90% appearing once. Antigens of these TCRs are unknown. Material: PBMCs, obtained from a glioma patient whose treatment included an IDH1 peptide vaccine. The source of these receptors is a man in his forties or fifties with glioma. Both conserved end residues are part of each CDR3. Fields, in order: D gene, V gene, J gene, clone size, CDR3 protein, CDR3 DNA. A D gene is named only where the DNA matches it firmly. Expanded clones are given a class, and other clones once, few, many or no size at all.

NA	TRBV11-2	TRBJ2-1	NA	CASSFHEQFF	TGTGCCAGCAGCTTCCACGAGCAGTTCTTC
TRBD1	TRBV27	TRBJ1-5	once	CASSDRGRPYQPQHF	TGTGCCAGCAGTGACAGGGGGAGGCCCTATCAGCCCCAGCATTTT
TRBD1	TRBV7-3	TRBJ1-1	few	CASRTQGARNTEAFF	TGTGCCAGCAGGACGCAGGGGGCGAGGAACACTGAAGCTTTCTTT
NA	TRBV27	TRBJ2-2	NA	CASSRGLMAGELFF	TGTGCCAGCAGTCGAGGGCTGATGGCCGGGGAGCTGTTTTTT
TRBD2	TRBV15	TRBJ2-1	NA	CATSRDVSGSGNEQFF	TGTGCCACCAGCAGAGATGTTAGCGGGAGTGGGAATGAGCAGTTCTTC
TRBD1	TRBV28	TRBJ1-2	NA	CASSLRGRNGYTF	TGTGCCAGCAGTCTCAGGGGGCGCAATGGCTACACCTTC
NA	TRBV5-1	TRBJ1-4	NA	CASSPRDTLNEKLFF	TGCGCCAGCAGCCCCCGGGACACATTGAATGAAAAACTGTTTTTT
NA	TRBV7-2	TRBJ1-2	NA	CASSPWTDVNYGYTF	TGTGCCAGCAGCCCCTGGACCGACGTTAACTATGGCTACACCTTC
TRBD2	TRBV5-6	TRBJ2-5	once	CASSLAAGETQYF	TGTGCCAGCAGCTTGGCAGCGGGGGAGACCCAGTACTTC
NA	TRBV19	TRBJ1-4	NA	CASSIRSWRATNEKLFF	TGTGCCAGTAGTATTCGGTCTTGGAGGGCGACTAATGAAAAACTGTTTTTT
NA	TRBV6-1	TRBJ1-5	NA	CASSERLRPGYQPQHF	TGTGCCAGCAGTGAACGGCTCAGGCCCGGGTATCAGCCCCAGCATTTT
NA	TRBV27	TRBJ1-1	NA	CASSLLDALNTEAFF	TGTGCCAGCAGTTTACTCGATGCATTGAACACTGAAGCTTTCTTT
NA	TRBV5-1	TRBJ1-4	NA	CASSYAIHARNEKLFF	TGCGCCAGCAGCTACGCAATCCACGCACGAAATGAAAAACTGTTTTTT
NA	TRBV6-5	TRBJ2-7	NA	CASSTYYEQYF	TGTGCCAGCAGTACCTACTACGAGCAGTACTTC
NA	TRBV6-4	TRBJ2-2	NA	CASSDSSDTGELFF	TGTGCCAGCAGTGACTCTAGCGACACCGGGGAGCTGTTTTTT
NA	TRBV7-2	TRBJ2-7	NA	CASSLWEAYEQYF	TGTGCCAGCAGCTTATGGGAGGCCTACGAGCAGTACTTC